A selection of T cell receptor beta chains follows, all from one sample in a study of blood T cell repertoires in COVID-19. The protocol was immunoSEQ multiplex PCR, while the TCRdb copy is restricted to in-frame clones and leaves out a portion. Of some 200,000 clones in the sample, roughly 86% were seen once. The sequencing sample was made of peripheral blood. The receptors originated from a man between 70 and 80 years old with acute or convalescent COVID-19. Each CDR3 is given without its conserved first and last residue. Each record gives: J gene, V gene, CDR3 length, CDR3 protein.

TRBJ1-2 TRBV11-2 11 ASSSGANYGYT
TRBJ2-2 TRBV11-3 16 ASSGRQGQNANTGELF
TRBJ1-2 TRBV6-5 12 ASSTSQGNKGYT
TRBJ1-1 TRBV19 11 AGRRQGATEAF
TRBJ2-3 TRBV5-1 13 ASSKGQDEADTQY
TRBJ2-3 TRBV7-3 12 ASSSGVVTDTQY
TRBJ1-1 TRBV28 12 ASSLIQGNTEAF
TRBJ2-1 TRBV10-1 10 ASSAGGGEQF
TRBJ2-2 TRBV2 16 ASRTLLGLGTGSGELF
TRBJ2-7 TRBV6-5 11 ASSPGMYYEQY
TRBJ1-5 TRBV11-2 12 ASSLDRAYQPQH
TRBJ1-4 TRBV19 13 ASRDRAGGNEKLF
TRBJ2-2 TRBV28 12 ASSLAYNTGELF
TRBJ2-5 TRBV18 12 ASSATSGKETQY
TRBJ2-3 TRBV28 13 ASSSRGAGTDTQY
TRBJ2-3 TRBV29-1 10 SAVGGSDTQY
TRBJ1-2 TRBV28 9 ASSLTRVKT
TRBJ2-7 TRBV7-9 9 ASRQGYEQY